This record covers a single T cell receptor (beta chain). Its antigen is unknown. Other DNA sequences from this sample encode an identical CDR3 as well. The CDR3 extends over 18 amino acids. CDR1 and CDR2 (germline): KGHSH, LQKENI. Trimming at V came to 1 base and at J to 0 bases, leaving 4 bases not matched to a gene. The authors reverse transcribed all of the isolated RNA, so sequencing captured expressed TCRB transcripts. Generated by immunoSEQ multiplex PCR, the TCRdb table keeps only in-frame clones and is missing some. The table lists around 260,000 clones, roughly 25% of them singletons. Cell sorting via CD45RO/CCR7/CD25/CD127/CD95/CD27 was performed to obtain CD4+ naive, central memory, regulatory and stem cell-like memory cells. These data come from a study of beta chain features in type 1 diabetes. Notes on the study in general: TCRB CDR3 length was moderately but significantly reduced in all four CD4+ subsets of Type 1 diabetes patients. A pattern of fewer insertions and more deletions at VDJ junctions was seen in type 1 diabetes patients.

This receptor was identified in a woman between 25 and 40 years old with type 1 diabetes. Material for sequencing was naive CD4+ T cells from blood. The gene calls are TRBV18 and TRBJ2-6, with 9 bases matching TRBD1. This CDR3 reads CASSPLQGASSGANVLTF. The DNA of the CDR3 is TGTGCCAGCTCACCACTACAGGGGGCGAGCTCTGGGGCCAACGTCCTGACTTTC.